Below, 22 T cell receptor beta chains from the same sample are listed, as sequenced in a study of T cell changes during pregnancy in multiple sclerosis. Sequencing was performed with immunoSEQ multiplex PCR; in TCRdb, only in-frame clones are kept and a portion is missing. This table has 35,000 to 45,000 clones, about 92% appearing once. Material: CD4+ T cells from peripheral blood mononuclear cells, obtained in the first trimester of pregnancy. These receptors were obtained from a female donor with multiple sclerosis, enrolled in a pregnancy study.

The genes are TRBV28 and TRBJ1-3; 8 bases line up with TRBD1. CDR3 length: 16 residues. The germline gives CDR1 MDHEN, CDR2 SYDVKM. The V gene end was trimmed by 5 bases and the J gene end by 0 bases; junction bases not matched to a gene: 6. The DNA for the CDR3 is TGTGCCAGCAGTAGCGGGACAGGAACCTCTGGAAACACCATATATTTT. It encodes CASSSGTGTSGNTIYF.

V gene TRBV4-2 combines with J gene TRBJ2-7; D might be TRBD1 (7 bases). Between the trimmed V and J ends, which lost 1 base and 5 bases, there was a span of 15 bases. CDR1 LGHNA and CDR2 YNFKEQ come from the germline V gene. The CDR3 covers 15 residues. CDR3 sequence: CASSQGRRGQDEQYF. CDR3 DNA sequence: TGTGCCAGCAGCCAAGGTAGGAGGGGGCAAGACGAGCAGTACTTC.

Only a few counts were recorded for this clone. The chain combines TRBV11-2 with TRBJ2-7; the D gene is possibly TRBD2 (5 bases). This CDR3 has 15 amino acids. The V end lost 1 base, the J end lost 3 bases, and 13 bases lay between the germline ends. Germline CDR1 and CDR2: SGHAT and FQNNGV. CDR3 nucleotide sequence: TGTGCCAGCAGCTTAGCGCCTAGCCCCGTCTACGAGCAGTACTTC. This gives the protein CASSLAPSPVYEQYF.

CDR3 nucleotide sequence: TGTGCCAGCAGCCCCGGCGGGTGGGGTTCCTACGAGCAGTACTTC. Translated: CASSPGGWGSYEQYF. The chain recombines TRBV9 with TRBJ2-7; D may be TRBD2 (5 bases). The CDR3 spans 15 residues. From germline, CDR1 is SGDLS and CDR2 YYNGEE. Trimming removed 4 bases from V and 1 base from J, with 15 bases in between.

The rearrangement links TRBV2 to TRBJ2-1; 8 bases fit TRBD2. Germline V gene data show CDR1 as SNHLY and CDR2 as FYNNEI. This CDR3 contains 16 residues. The V gene end was trimmed by 4 bases and the J gene end by 1 base; junction bases not matched to a gene: 6. CDR3 loop: CASSVEAGVSYNEQFF. CDR3 bases: TGTGCCAGCAGTGTTGAAGCGGGGGTATCCTACAATGAGCAGTTCTTC.

The chain uses TRBV4-1 and TRBJ1-4; D unclear. CDR1 and CDR2 (germline): MGHRA, YSYEKL. The CDR3 is 15 amino acids. V dropped 2 bases and J dropped 4 bases, with 11 bases sitting between them. The CDR3 DNA follows: TGCGCCAGCAGCCAACCTATATTGATTAATGAAAAACTGTTTTTT. As protein: CASSQPILINEKLFF.

This chain links TRBV9 with TRBJ2-3, with TRBD2 matching 7 bases. The germline V gene has CDR1 SGDLS and CDR2 YYNGEE. The ends lost 3 bases at V and 3 bases at J; junction bases unmatched: 10. The CDR3 has 16 amino acids. The CDR3 DNA reads TGTGCCAGCAGCGGGGGTTGGGAGGGCTCAACAGATACGCAGTATTTT. It yields the protein CASSGGWEGSTDTQYF.

CDR3 in amino acids: CASSLGQTQETQYF. The DNA for the CDR3 is TGCGCCAGCAGCTTGGGACAGACTCAAGAGACCCAGTACTTC. The rearrangement links TRBV5-1 to TRBJ2-5, with a weak D call TRBD1 (5 bases). Germline CDR1 is SGHRS and CDR2 is YFSETQ. The V end lost 0 bases, the J end lost 2 bases, and 8 bases lay between the germline ends. The CDR3 runs 14 residues. Full variable domain (outside the CDR3, taken from reference TRBV5-1 and TRBJ2-5): KAGVTQTPRYLIKTRGQQVTLSCSPISGHRSVSWYQQTPGQGLQFLFEYFSETQRNKGNFPGRFSGRQFSNSRSEMNVSTLELGDSALYLCASSLGQTQETQYFGPGTRLLVL.

The chain joins TRBV28 to TRBJ1-3; TRBD1 aligns across 7 bases. Germline V lookup: CDR1 MDHEN, CDR2 SYDVKM. With V trimmed by 2 bases and J by 0 bases, 7 bases remained unmatched. The CDR3 totals 17 residues. The CDR3: CASSLPQQGHSGNTIYF. DNA of the CDR3: TGTGCCAGCAGTTTACCCCAACAGGGGCACTCTGGAAACACCATATATTTT.

CDR3 in amino acids: CASSLGGSGGTYNEQFF. The CDR3, as DNA: TGTGCCAGCAGCTTAGGGGGTAGCGGGGGAACCTACAATGAGCAGTTCTTC. This rearrangement joins TRBV7-2 to TRBJ2-1; 9 nucleotides line up with TRBD2. The CDR3 contains 17 residues. The trim removed 1 base at V and 2 bases at J, leaving 6 bases unmatched. In germline, CDR1 is SGHTA, CDR2 FQGNSA.

The genes are TRBV2 and TRBJ1-6, with TRBD1 matching over 8 bases. CDR1 and CDR2 from the germline V gene are SNHLY and FYNNEI. The ends lost 6 bases at V and 7 bases at J; junction bases unmatched: 5. CDR3 length: 14 residues. The CDR3 region has the DNA TGTGCCAGCAGGGGACAGGTGAGAAATTCACCCCTCCACTTT. Translating gives CASRGQVRNSPLHF.

V usage is TRBV9 and J usage is TRBJ2-3, with 8 positions matching TRBD2. This CDR3 comprises 15 residues. CDR1 and CDR2 from the germline V gene are SGDLS and YYNGEE. V shed 0 bases, J shed 2 bases, and the junction held 2 bases outside the gene matches. The CDR3 spells CASSVGGGPTDTQYF. DNA of the CDR3: TGTGCCAGCAGCGTAGGCGGGGGGCCCACAGATACGCAGTATTTT.

This clone has just one count. This sequence joins TRBV6-5 and TRBJ1-2; no clear D gene. From germline, CDR1 is MNHEY and CDR2 SVGAGI. Trimming removed 2 bases at V and 6 bases at J, with 16 bases between. The CDR3 covers 15 residues. This CDR3 reads CASSYKGSGIHGYTF. In DNA form, the CDR3 reads TGTGCCAGCAGTTACAAGGGCTCGGGAATCCATGGCTACACCTTC.

The rearrangement joins TRBV5-5 to TRBJ2-7; D is perhaps TRBD1 (5 bases). V dropped 2 bases and J dropped 9 bases, with 12 bases sitting between them. From germline, CDR1 is SGHKS and CDR2 YYEKEE (reference sequence). The CDR3 runs to 12 residues. The CDR3 region is CASSLLQGWQYF. The CDR3 bases are TGTGCCAGCAGCTTACTTCAGGGTTGGCAGTACTTC.

This rearrangement joins TRBV7-2 to TRBJ2-7; D possibly corresponds to TRBD2 (6 bases). Germline CDR1 reads SGHTA; CDR2 reads FQGNSA. This CDR3 contains 15 residues. V lost 2 bases to trimming and J lost 5 bases, with 16 bases between them. CDR3 bases: TGTGCCAGCAGCTTAACCCGGGAGTCTTTCCACGAGCAGTACTTC. It specifies CASSLTRESFHEQYF.

V is TRBV4-1 and J is TRBJ1-2; possible D gene TRBD1, 6 bases. Germline V gene sequence: CDR1 MGHRA, CDR2 YSYEKL. Between the trimmed V and J ends, which lost 3 bases and 6 bases, there was a span of 14 bases. This CDR3 is 14 amino acids long. CDR3 sequence: CASSHLGTTNGYTF. The DNA of the CDR3 is TGCGCCAGCAGCCACCTCGGGACAACTAATGGCTACACCTTC.

The chain carries TRBV19 and TRBJ2-7; D perhaps matches TRBD1 (6 bases). Deletions cut 4 bases from V and 2 bases from J, with 12 bases between. The CDR3 runs to 14 residues. Germline lookup yields CDR1 LNHDA and CDR2 SQIVND (reference sequence). In nucleotides, the CDR3 is TGTGCCAGTAGTAGAGGGGGTTTCACCTACGAGCAGTACTTC. Protein: CASSRGGFTYEQYF.

This chain links TRBV5-1 with TRBJ2-3; perhaps TRBD1 as D (5 bases). Germline CDR1 is SGHRS and CDR2 is YFSETQ. The length of the CDR3 is 15 residues. V gave up 1 base and J gave up 6 bases, with 15 bases separating them. The CDR3 coding sequence is TGCGCCAGCAGCTTGAGGGGAACTCTCCCGGATACGCAGTATTTT. Translated: CASSLRGTLPDTQYF.

The chain uses TRBV15 and TRBJ2-5; maybe TRBD2 (5 bases). Germline lookup yields CDR1 LNHNV and CDR2 YYDKDF (reference sequence). This CDR3 spans 13 amino acids. Trimming shortened V by 1 base and J by 2 bases, and 5 bases separated the two germline ends. The CDR3: CATSRGTQETQYF. For the CDR3, the DNA is TGTGCCACCAGCAGAGGGACTCAAGAGACCCAGTACTTC. Full variable domain (outside the CDR3, taken from reference TRBV15 and TRBJ2-5): DAMVIQNPRYQVTQFGKPVTLSCSQTLNHNVMYWYQQKSSQAPKLLFHYYDKDFNNEADTPDNFQSRRPNTSFCFLDIRSPGLGDTAMYLCATSRGTQETQYFGPGTRLLVL.

The chain is built from TRBV9 and TRBJ1-6; TRBD1 agrees at 8 bases. Germline assignment: CDR1 SGDLS and CDR2 YYNGEE. This CDR3 comprises 14 residues. With V trimmed by 4 bases and J by 5 bases, 2 bases remained unmatched. This CDR3 reads CASSLTGDNSPLHF. The CDR3, as DNA: TGTGCCAGCAGCCTGACAGGGGATAATTCACCCCTCCACTTT.

The chain has TRBV19 and TRBJ1-4, with 7 bases lining up with TRBD1. Germline-derived CDR1 and CDR2 are LNHDA and SQIVND (reference sequence). V trimming: 5 bases; J trimming: 7 bases; junction bases outside the gene matches: 7. This CDR3 has 14 amino acids. The CDR3 nucleotides are TGTGCCAGTAGTTCACGACAGGGCGGTGAAAAACTGTTTTTT. This gives the protein CASSSRQGGEKLFF.

This rearrangement joins TRBV11-2 to TRBJ2-2, with TRBD1 identical over 9 bases. V trimming: 5 bases; J trimming: 7 bases; junction bases outside the gene matches: 8. The CDR3 is 15 amino acids. In germline, CDR1 is SGHAT, CDR2 FQNNGV. This chain's CDR3 is CASSPNRGRDGELFF. CDR3 in DNA: TGTGCCAGCAGCCCCAACAGGGGGCGGGACGGGGAGCTGTTTTTT. Full variable domain (outside the CDR3, taken from reference TRBV11-2 and TRBJ2-2): EAGVAQSPRYKIIEKRQSVAFWCNPISGHATLYWYQQILGQGPKLLIQFQNNGVVDDSQLPKDRFSAERLKGVDSTLKIQPAKLEDSAVYLCASSPNRGRDGELFFGEGSRLTVL.